The entry below gives a single T cell receptor beta chain sequence along with its context. The CDR3 loop spans 14 amino acids. After removal of 4 bases from V and 0 bases from J, the junction contained 3 bases not matched to a gene. In germline, CDR1 is SGHRS, CDR2 YFSETQ. The source of the sample is a study of T cell responses to AZD1222 COVID-19 vaccine. Using immunoSEQ multiplex PCR, the repertoire was profiled, and TCRdb retains in-frame clones only, with some absent. The sample has 100,000 to 150,000 clones; approximately 92% are singletons. The chain joins TRBV5-1 to TRBJ1-1; TRBD1 matches 7 bases. This specimen consisted of peripheral blood, obtained on day 0 of AZD1222 vaccination. This TCR came from an adult in good health. The CDR3 region is CASSRQGMNTEAFF. The DNA for the CDR3 is TGCGCCAGCAGCCGACAGGGTATGAACACTGAAGCTTTCTTT.